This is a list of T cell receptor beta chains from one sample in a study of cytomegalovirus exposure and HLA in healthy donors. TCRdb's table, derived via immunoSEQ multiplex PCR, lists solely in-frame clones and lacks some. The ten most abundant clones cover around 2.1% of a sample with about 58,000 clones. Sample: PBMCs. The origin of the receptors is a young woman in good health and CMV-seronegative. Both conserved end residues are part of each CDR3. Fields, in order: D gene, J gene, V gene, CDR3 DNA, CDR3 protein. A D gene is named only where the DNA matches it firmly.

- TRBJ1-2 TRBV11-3 TGTGCCAGCAGCTCCTTTGGGGGCGCTAGCGGCTACACCTTC CASSSFGGASGYTF
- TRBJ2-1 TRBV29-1 TGCAGCGTGGCCCCATCGAGGTCCTACAATGAGCAGTTCTTC CSVAPSRSYNEQFF
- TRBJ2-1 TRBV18 TGTGCCAGCTCACCATCCGGGGACAATGAGCAGTTCTTC CASSPSGDNEQFF
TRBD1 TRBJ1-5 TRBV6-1 TGTGCCAGCAGTGAAGAGACAGGGGGGACCCAGCCCCAGCATTTT CASSEETGGTQPQHF
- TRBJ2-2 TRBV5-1 TGCGCCAGCAGCGGGACATTTTACCGGGGTACCGGGTCCGGGGAGCTGTTTTTT CASSGTFYRGTGSGELFF
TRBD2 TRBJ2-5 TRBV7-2 TGTGCCAGCAGCCCAGGGGGTAGCGGGGGCATTAACCTTCAAGAGACCCAGTACTTC CASSPGGSGGINLQETQYF
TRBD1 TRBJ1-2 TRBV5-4 TGTGCCAGCAACTCCATGACAGGGGAGTTTGGCTATGGCTACACCTTC CASNSMTGEFGYGYTF
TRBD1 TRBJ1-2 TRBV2 TGTGCCAGCAGTGAACGGGGACAGGGGGATGGCTACACCTTC CASSERGQGDGYTF
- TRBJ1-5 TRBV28 TGTGCCAGCAGTTTAGGGGGAGGGGGCAATCAGCCCCAGCATTTT CASSLGGGGNQPQHF
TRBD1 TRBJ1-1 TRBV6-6 TGTGCCAGCAGTTACCTTGGGACAGGGTCTGAAGCTTTCTTT CASSYLGTGSEAFF
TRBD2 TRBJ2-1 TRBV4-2 TGTGCCAGCAGCCAAGAAGCGGGGGGGCCTAATGAGCAGTTCTTC CASSQEAGGPNEQFF
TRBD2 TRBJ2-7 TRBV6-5 TGTGCCAGCAGCTCCTATAGCGGGAGCGCCTACGAGCAGTACTTC CASSSYSGSAYEQYF
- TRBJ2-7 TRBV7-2 TGTGCCAGCAGCTCGGGAGTTTTCTCCTACGAGCAGTACTTC CASSSGVFSYEQYF
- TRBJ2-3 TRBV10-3 TGTGCCACAGGACAACGCACAGATACGCAGTATTTT CATGQRTDTQYF
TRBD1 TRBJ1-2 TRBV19 TGTGCCAGTAGTAAACAGGGGTCGGCTAACTATGGCTACACCTTC CASSKQGSANYGYTF
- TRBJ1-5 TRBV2 TGTGCCAGCAGTGAATATGACAGATACAATCAGCCCCAGCATTTT CASSEYDRYNQPQHF
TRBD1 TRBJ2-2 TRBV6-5 TGTGCCAGCAGATACGGGACAGGGAACACCGGGGAGCTGTTTTTT CASRYGTGNTGELFF
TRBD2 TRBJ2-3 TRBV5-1 TGCGCCAGCAGCTTGAACATAGCGGGAAGGGTAGCAGATACGCAGTATTTT CASSLNIAGRVADTQYF
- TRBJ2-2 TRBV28 TGTGCCAGCAGCCCCACACTAGTCACCGGGGAGCTGTTTTTT CASSPTLVTGELFF
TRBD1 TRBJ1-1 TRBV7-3 TGTGCCAGCAGCCGCACAGGGGGCACTGAAGCTTTCTTT CASSRTGGTEAFF
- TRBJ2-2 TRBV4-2 TGTGCCAGCAGCCAAATGGGAACAGGGTGGGCCGGGGAGCTGTTTTTT CASSQMGTGWAGELFF
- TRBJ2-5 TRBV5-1 TGCGCCAGCAGCCGTGGACAGGGAGGGGGGGAGAACCAGTACTTC CASSRGQGGGENQYF
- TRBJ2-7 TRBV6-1 TGTGCCAGCAGTGAAGGACAGGGAGGCCACGAGCAGTACTTC CASSEGQGGHEQYF
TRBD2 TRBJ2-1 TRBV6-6 TGTGCCAGCAGTTACTCGGGGGGGTCCGACAATGAGCAGTTCTTC CASSYSGGSDNEQFF
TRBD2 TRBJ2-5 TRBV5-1 TGCGCCAGCAGCTTGGGACTAGCGGGACAAGAGACCCAGTACTTC CASSLGLAGQETQYF
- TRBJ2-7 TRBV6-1 TGTGCCAGCAGTGCTCGGTCGGCAGGTGACTACGAGCAGTACTTC CASSARSAGDYEQYF
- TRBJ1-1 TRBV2 TGTGCCAGCACCCAGGCGTACTCTGAAGCTTTCTTT CASTQAYSEAFF
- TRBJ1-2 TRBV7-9 TGTGCCAGCAGCTTAGATCCCGACTATGGCTACACCTTC CASSLDPDYGYTF